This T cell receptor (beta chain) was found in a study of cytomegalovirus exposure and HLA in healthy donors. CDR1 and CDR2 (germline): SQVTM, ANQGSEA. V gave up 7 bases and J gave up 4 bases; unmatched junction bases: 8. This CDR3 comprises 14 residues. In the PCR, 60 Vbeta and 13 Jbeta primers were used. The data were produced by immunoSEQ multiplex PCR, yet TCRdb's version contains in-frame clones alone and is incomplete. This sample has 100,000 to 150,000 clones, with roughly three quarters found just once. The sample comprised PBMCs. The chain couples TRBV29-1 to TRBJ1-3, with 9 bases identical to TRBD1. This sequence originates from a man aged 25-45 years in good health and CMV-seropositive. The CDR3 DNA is TGCAGCGGGGAAGACGGGACAGGGGGAAACACCATATATTTT. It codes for CSGEDGTGGNTIYF. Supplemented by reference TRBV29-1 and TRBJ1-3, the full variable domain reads SAVISQKPSRDICQRGTSLTIQCQVDSQVTMMFWYRQQPGQSLTLIATANQGSEATYESGFVIDKFPISRPNLTFSTLTVSNMSPEDSSIYLCSGEDGTGGNTIYFGEGSWLTVV.